Sequencing of this T cell receptor beta chain was carried out in a study of blood T cell repertoires in COVID-19. For the study at large: The United States, Italy and Spain were the sources of the acute and convalescent COVID-19 samples. T cells, B-cell-depleted T cells, or PBMCs provided the cDNA or gDNA that served as material.

Patients from Seattle were sampled longitudinally, starting during active infection. Original processing notes: Counts of nucleated cells, estimated from reference gene primer amplification, were obtained. Here immunoSEQ multiplex PCR was the method, and the copy in TCRdb shows in-frame clones only, minus some. V, J and clone size reflect that table, while D and trimming were determined from the DNA. The table includes about 440,000 clones, approximately 88% detected once. This CDR3 contains 14 residues. V gave up 4 bases and J gave up 5 bases; unmatched junction bases: 9. Germline V gives CDR1 SGHRS, CDR2 YFSETQ.

Sample: peripheral blood. V gene TRBV5-1 combines with J gene TRBJ2-7; 7 bases agree with TRBD1. The clonotype originates from a woman aged 50 to 60 with COVID-19, enrolled during active disease. The CDR3 DNA reads TGCGCCAGCAGCCCCCAGACAGGGAACGACGAGCAGTACTTC. It specifies CASSPQTGNDEQYF.